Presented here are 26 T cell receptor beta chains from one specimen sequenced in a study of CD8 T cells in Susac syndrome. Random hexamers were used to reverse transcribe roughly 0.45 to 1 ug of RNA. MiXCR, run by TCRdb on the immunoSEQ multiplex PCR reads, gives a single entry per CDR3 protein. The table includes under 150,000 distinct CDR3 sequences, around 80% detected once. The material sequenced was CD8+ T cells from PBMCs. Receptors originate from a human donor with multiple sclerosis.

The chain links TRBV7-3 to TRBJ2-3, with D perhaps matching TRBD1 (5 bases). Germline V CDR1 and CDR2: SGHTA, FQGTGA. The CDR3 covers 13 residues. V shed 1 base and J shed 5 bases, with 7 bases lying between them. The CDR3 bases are TGTGCCAGCAGCTTAATAGGACAAGATACGCAGTATTTT. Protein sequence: CASSLIGQDTQYF.

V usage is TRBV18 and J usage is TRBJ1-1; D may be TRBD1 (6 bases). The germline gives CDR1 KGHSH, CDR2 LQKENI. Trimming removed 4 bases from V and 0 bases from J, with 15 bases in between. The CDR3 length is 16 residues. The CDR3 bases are TGTGCCAGCTCACTCGCTAGGGGGGGAATGAACACTGAAGCTTTCTTT. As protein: CASSLARGGMNTEAFF.

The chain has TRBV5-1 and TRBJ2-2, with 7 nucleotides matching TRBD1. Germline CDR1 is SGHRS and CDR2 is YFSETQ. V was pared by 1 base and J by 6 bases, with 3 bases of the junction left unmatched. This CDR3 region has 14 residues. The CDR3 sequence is CASSLNRGPGELFF. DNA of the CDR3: TGCGCCAGCAGCTTGAACAGGGGACCCGGGGAGCTGTTTTTT.

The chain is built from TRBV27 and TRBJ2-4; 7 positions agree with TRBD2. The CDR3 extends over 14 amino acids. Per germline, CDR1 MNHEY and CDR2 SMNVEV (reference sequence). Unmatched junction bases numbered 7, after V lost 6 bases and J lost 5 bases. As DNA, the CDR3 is TGTGCCAGCAGCTCCCCTGGGGGGGAAAACATTCAGTACTTC. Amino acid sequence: CASSSPGGENIQYF.

In DNA form, the CDR3 reads TGTGCCAGCAGCCTAAAATCCCTACCCGTCCAAGAGACCCAGTACTTC. Residues: CASSLKSLPVQETQYF. V usage is TRBV3-1 and J usage is TRBJ2-5; D is undetermined. V was shortened by 4 bases and J by 1 base, with 16 bases between the two germline ends. Germline CDR1 is LGHDT and CDR2 is YNNKEL (reference sequence). CDR3 length: 16 residues.

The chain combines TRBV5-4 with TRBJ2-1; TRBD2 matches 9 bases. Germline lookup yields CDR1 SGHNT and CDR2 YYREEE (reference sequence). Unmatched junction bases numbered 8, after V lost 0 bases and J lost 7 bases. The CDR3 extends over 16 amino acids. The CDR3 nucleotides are TGTGCCAGCAGCTTGGTCCAGGTCCTAGCGGGGAATGAGCAGTTCTTC. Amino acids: CASSLVQVLAGNEQFF.

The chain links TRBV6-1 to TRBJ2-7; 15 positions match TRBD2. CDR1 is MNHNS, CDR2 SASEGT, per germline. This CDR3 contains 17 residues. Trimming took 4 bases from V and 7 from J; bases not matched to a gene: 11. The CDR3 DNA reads TGTGCCAGCAGTGGATGGGAAAGGACTAGCGGGAGGGGGGAGCAGTACGTC. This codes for CASSGWERTSGRGEQYV.

CDR3 in amino acids: CASMTSGFNEQFF. The CDR3 DNA reads TGTGCCAGCATGACTAGCGGCTTTAATGAGCAGTTCTTC. The chain has TRBV13 and TRBJ2-1, with 9 positions matching TRBD2. Losses at the gene ends were 7 bases for V and 7 bases for J; bases not matched to a gene: 5. The length of the CDR3 is 13 residues. CDR1 is PRHDT and CDR2 is FYEKMQ in the germline V gene (reference sequence).

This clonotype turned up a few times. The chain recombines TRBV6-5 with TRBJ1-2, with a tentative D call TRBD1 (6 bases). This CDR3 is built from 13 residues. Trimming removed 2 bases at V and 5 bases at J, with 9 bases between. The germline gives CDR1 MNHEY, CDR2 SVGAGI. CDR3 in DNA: TGTGCCAGCAGTTACCGTACAGGGTATGGCTACACCTTC. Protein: CASSYRTGYGYTF.

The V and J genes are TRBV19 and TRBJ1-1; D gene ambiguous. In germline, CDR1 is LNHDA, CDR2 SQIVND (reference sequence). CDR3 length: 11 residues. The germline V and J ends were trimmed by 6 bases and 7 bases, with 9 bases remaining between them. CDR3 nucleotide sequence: TGTGCCAGTAGACACGGGGTTGAAGCTTTCTTT. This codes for CASRHGVEAFF.

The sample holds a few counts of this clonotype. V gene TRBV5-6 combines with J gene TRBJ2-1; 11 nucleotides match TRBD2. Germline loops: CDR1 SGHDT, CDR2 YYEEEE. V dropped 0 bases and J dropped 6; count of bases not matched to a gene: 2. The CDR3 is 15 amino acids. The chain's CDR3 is CASSLGTSGSNEQFF. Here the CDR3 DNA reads TGTGCCAGCAGCTTGGGGACTAGCGGGTCCAATGAGCAGTTCTTC.

This CDR3 reads CASSEGKRARDEQETQYF. CDR3 sequence (DNA): TGTGCCAGCAGTGAAGGCAAGCGAGCGCGGGACGAGCAAGAGACCCAGTACTTC. The rearrangement joins TRBV6-1 to TRBJ2-5, with a weak D call TRBD2 (6 bases). Germline V CDR1 and CDR2: MNHNS, SASEGT. This CDR3 has 18 residues. Trimming removed 1 base at V and 2 bases at J, with 20 bases between.

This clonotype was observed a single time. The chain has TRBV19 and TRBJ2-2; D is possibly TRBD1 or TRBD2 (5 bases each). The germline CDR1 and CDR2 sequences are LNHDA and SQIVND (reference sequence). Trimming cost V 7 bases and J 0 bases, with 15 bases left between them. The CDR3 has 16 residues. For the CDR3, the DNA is TGTGCCAGTATGACCCACGGGGCAACGAACACCGGGGAGCTGTTTTTT. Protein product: CASMTHGATNTGELFF. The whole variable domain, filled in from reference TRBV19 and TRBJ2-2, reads DGGITQSPKYLFRKEGQNVTLSCEQNLNHDAMYWYRQDPGQGLRLIYYSQIVNDFQKGDIAEGYSVSREKKESFPLTVTSAQKNPTAFYLCASMTHGATNTGELFFGEGSRLTVL.

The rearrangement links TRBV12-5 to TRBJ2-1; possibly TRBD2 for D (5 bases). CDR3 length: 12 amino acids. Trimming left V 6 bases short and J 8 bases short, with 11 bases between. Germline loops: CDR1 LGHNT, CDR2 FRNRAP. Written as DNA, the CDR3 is TGTGCTAGTGGACTAGGTTTCGATGAGCAGTTCTTC. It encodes CASGLGFDEQFF.

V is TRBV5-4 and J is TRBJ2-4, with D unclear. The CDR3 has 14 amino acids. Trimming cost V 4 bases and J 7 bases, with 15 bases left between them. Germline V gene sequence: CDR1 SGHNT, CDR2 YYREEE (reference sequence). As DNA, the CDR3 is TGTGCCAGCAGCCCTTCGCAGACCCCCAACATTCAGTACTTC. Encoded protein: CASSPSQTPNIQYF.

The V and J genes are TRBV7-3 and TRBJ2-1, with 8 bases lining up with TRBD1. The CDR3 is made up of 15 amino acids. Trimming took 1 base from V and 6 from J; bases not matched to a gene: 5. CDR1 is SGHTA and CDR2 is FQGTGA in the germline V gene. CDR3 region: CASSLMGTGFNEQFF. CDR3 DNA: TGTGCCAGCAGCTTAATGGGGACAGGCTTCAATGAGCAGTTCTTC.

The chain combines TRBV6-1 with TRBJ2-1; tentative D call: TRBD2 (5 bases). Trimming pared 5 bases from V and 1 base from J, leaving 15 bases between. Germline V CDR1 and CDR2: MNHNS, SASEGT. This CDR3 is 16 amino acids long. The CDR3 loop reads CASSPSDLPSYNEQFF. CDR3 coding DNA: TGTGCCAGCAGTCCGTCGGACTTGCCATCCTACAATGAGCAGTTCTTC.

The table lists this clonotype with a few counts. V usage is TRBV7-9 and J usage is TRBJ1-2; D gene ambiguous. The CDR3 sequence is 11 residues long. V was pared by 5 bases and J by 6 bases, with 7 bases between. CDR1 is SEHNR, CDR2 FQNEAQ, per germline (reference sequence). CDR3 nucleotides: TGTGCCAGCAGCACGACGGATGGCTACACCTTC. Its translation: CASSTTDGYTF.

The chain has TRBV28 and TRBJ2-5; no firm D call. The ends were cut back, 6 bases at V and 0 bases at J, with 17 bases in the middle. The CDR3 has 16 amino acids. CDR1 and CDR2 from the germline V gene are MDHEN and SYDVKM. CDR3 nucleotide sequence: TGTGCCAGCAGCTCCGACTTGGCCACGTACCAAGAGACCCAGTACTTC. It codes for CASSSDLATYQETQYF.

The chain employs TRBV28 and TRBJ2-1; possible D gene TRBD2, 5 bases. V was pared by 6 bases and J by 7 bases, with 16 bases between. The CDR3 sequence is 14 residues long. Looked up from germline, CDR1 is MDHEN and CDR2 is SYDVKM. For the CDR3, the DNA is TGTGCCAGCAGCCCCAGGAGGTCTGGTAATGAGCAGTTCTTC. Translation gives CASSPRRSGNEQFF.

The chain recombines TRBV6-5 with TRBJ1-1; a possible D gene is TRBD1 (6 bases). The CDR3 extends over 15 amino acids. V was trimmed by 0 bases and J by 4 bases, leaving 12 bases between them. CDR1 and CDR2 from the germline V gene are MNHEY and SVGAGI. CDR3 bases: TGTGCCAGCAGTTACTCTGGGGGGCTGAGCACTGAAGCTTTCTTT. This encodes CASSYSGGLSTEAFF.

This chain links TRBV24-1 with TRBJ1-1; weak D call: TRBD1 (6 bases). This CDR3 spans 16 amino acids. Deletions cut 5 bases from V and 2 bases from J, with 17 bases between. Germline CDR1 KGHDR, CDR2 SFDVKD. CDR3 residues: CATSGGGGQTNTEAFF. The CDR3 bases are TGTGCCACCAGTGGTGGAGGGGGTCAAACAAACACTGAAGCTTTCTTT.

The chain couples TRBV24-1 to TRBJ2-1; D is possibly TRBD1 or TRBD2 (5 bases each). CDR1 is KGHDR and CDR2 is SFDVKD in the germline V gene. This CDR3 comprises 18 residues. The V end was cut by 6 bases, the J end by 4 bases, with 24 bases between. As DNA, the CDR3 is TGTGCCACCAGTTTCGCCGGGACGGGATTACCGCGGTACAATGAGCAGTTCTTC. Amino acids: CATSFAGTGLPRYNEQFF.

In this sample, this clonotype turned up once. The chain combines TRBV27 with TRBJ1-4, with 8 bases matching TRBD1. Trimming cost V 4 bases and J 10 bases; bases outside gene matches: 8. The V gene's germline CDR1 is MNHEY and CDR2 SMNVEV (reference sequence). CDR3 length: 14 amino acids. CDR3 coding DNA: TGTGCCAGCAGTTCCCAGGGGGCGCTGGGAAAACTGTTTTTT. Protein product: CASSSQGALGKLFF.

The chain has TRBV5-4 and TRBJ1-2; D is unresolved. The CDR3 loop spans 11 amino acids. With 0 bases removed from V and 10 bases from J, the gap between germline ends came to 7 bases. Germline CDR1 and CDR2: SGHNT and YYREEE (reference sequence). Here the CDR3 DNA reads TGTGCCAGCAGCTTGGGCCCTGACTACACCTTC. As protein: CASSLGPDYTF.

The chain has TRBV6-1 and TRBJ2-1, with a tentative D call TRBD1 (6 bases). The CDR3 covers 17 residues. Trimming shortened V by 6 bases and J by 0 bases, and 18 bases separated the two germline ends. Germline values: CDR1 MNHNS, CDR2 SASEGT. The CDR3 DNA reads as TGTGCCAGCAGACCTTACCGGGACACGAGCTCCTACAATGAGCAGTTCTTC. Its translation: CASRPYRDTSSYNEQFF.